This T cell receptor (beta chain) was observed in a study of graft-versus-host responses after intestinal transplantation. Study details: Each of the recipients got a multivisceral, liver-intestinal, or isolated intestinal transplant. Whole-study results and caveats: Recipient bone marrow held GvH clones, some seen earlier in ileum or blood. Allografts of patients with graft-donor T cell macrochimerism showed high graft-versus-host to host-versus-graft clone ratios.

Comments on this clone: As yet, its antigen is unknown.

Assay: immunoSEQ multiplex PCR; the TCRdb copy retains only in-frame clones and omits some. The repertoire holds tens of thousands of clones, with 92% as singletons. The CDR3 loop spans 18 amino acids. The rearrangement links TRBV12-1 to TRBJ2-5; the table gives TRBD1 as D, unverified against the DNA. TRBV12-1 is assigned pseudogene status. Sequenced material: PBMCs, taken 98 days after intestinal transplantation. This sequence originates from a human patient who received an intestinal transplant, so some T cells may come from the graft donor. In nucleotides, the CDR3 is TGTGCCAGCAGCTTTAGAGCAGACAGGGGTCATACCCAAGAGACCCAGTACTTC. This encodes CASSFRADRGHTQETQYF.